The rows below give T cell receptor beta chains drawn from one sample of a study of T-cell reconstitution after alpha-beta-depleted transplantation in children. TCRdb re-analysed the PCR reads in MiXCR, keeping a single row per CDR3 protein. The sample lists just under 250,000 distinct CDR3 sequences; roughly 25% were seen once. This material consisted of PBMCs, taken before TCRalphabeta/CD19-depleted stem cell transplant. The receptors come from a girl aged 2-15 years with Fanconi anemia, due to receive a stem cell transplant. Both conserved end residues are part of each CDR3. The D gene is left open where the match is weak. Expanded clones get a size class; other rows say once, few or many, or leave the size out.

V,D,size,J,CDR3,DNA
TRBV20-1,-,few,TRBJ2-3,CSTSPPASTDTQYF,TGCAGTACTAGCCCCCCAGCGAGCACAGATACGCAGTATTTT
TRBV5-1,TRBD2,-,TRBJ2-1,CASSLSAGGDEQFF,TGCGCCAGCAGCTTATCAGCGGGAGGGGATGAGCAGTTCTTC
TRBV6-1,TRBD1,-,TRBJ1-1,CATRRQGNTEAFF,TGTGCCACCAGGCGACAGGGGAACACTGAAGCTTTCTTT
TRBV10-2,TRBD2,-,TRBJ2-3,CASSDPGGGARTDTQYF,TGCGCCAGCAGTGATCCAGGCGGGGGGGCCCGCACAGATACGCAGTATTTT
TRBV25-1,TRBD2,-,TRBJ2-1,CASSDRGSGIYNEQFF,TGTGCCAGCAGTGATCGTGGTAGCGGGATCTACAATGAGCAGTTCTTC
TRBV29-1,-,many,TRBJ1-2,CSVEKPDGYTF,TGCAGCGTTGAAAAGCCCGATGGCTACACCTTC
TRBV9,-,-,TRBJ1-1,CASSVVGANTEAFF,TGTGCCAGCAGCGTAGTGGGGGCGAACACTGAAGCTTTCTTT
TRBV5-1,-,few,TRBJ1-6,CASSLGGNGNSPLHF,TGCGCCAGCAGCTTGGGAGGTAACGGGAATTCACCCCTCCACTTT
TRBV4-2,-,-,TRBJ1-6,CASSQDTRAPIPPLHF,TGTGCCAGCAGCCAAGATACCCGGGCCCCAATTCCACCCCTCCACTTT
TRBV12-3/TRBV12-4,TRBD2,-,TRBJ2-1,CASGNKASREDEQFF,TGTGCCAGCGGGAATAAGGCCTCGCGGGAGGATGAGCAGTTCTTC
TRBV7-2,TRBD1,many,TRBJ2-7,CASSFGTGFYEQYF,TGTGCCAGCAGCTTCGGGACAGGGTTTTACGAGCAGTACTTC
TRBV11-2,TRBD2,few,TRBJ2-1,CASSFLGLAGALNNEQFF,TGTGCCAGCAGCTTCTTAGGACTAGCGGGCGCCTTGAACAATGAGCAGTTCTTC
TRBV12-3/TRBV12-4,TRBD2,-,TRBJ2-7,CANSSGTSGISTFYEQYF,TGTGCCAACAGTTCCGGGACTAGCGGGATTTCCACTTTTTACGAGCAGTACTTC
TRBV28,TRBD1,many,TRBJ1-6,CASSLAGQGNSPLHF,TGTGCCAGCAGTCTGGCGGGACAGGGAAATTCACCCCTCCACTTT
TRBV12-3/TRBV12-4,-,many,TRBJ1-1,CASSFGSGGTEAFF,TGTGCCAGCAGTTTCGGGTCTGGCGGCACTGAAGCTTTCTTT
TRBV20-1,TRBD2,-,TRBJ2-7,CSARGGGTTYEQYF,TGCAGTGCTAGAGGGGGTGGGACTACGTACGAGCAGTACTTC
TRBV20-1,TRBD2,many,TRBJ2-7,CSARLAGAYEQYF,TGCAGTGCTAGATTAGCGGGGGCCTACGAGCAGTACTTC
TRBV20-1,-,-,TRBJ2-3,CSARPSGGLSTDTQYF,TGCAGTGCTAGACCCTCAGGGGGACTGAGCACAGATACGCAGTATTTT
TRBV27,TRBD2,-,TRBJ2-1,CASRESASGRLYEQFF,TGTGCCAGCAGGGAGTCGGCTAGCGGGAGGTTATATGAGCAGTTCTTC
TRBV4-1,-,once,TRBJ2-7,CASSQAGVPIYEQYF,TGCGCCAGCAGCCAAGCGGGAGTACCCATCTACGAGCAGTACTTC
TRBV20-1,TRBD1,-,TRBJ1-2,CSARAGQGDNYGYTF,TGCAGTGCTAGAGCGGGACAGGGCGATAACTATGGCTACACCTTC
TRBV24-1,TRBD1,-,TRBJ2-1,CATGQGATGTHNEQFF,TGTGCCACGGGACAGGGGGCTACCGGTACCCACAATGAGCAGTTCTTC
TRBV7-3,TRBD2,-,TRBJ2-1,CASSLEASGRIKFF,TGTGCCAGCAGCTTAGAGGCTAGCGGGAGGATTAAGTTCTTC
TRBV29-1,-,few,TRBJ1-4,CSVDMTGTNEKLFF,TGCAGCGTTGATATGACAGGAACTAATGAAAAACTGTTTTTT
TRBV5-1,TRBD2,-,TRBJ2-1,CASSYTSGGLYNEQFF,TGCGCCAGCAGCTACACTAGCGGGGGGCTGTACAATGAGCAGTTCTTC
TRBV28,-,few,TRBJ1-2,CASSLLGSNYGYTF,TGTGCCAGCAGTTTATTAGGGTCCAACTATGGCTACACCTTC
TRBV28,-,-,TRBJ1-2,CAGVDNYGYTF,TGTGCCGGGGTAGATAACTATGGCTACACCTTC
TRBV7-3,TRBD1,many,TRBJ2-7,CASSLSTGEYYEQYF,TGTGCCAGCAGCTTATCGACAGGGGAGTACTACGAGCAGTACTTC
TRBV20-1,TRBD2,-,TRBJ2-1,CSARVLAGGPYNEQFF,TGCAGTGCTAGAGTACTAGCGGGAGGGCCCTACAATGAGCAGTTCTTC
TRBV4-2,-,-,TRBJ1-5,CASSQDTPRKSQPQHF,TGTGCCAGCAGCCAAGATACCCCCAGAAAGAGTCAGCCCCAGCATTTT
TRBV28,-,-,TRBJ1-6,CASSLSQGGSPLHF,TGTGCCAGCAGTTTATCGCAGGGAGGCTCACCCCTCCACTTT
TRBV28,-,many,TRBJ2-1,CASSGIYNEQSF,TGTGCCAGCAGCGGGATTTACAATGAGCAGTCCTTC
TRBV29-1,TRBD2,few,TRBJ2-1,CSGGTSGGFDNEQFF,TGCAGCGGTGGGACTAGCGGGGGTTTCGACAATGAGCAGTTCTTC
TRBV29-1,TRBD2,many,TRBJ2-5,CSVEALRTSQRGTQYF,TGCAGCGTTGAAGCCCTCCGGACTAGTCAGAGGGGGACCCAGTACTTC
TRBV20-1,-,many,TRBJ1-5,CSASTGYSNQPQHF,TGCAGTGCTAGCACGGGCTATAGCAATCAGCCCCAGCATTTT
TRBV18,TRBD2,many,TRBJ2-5,CASSPGLAEETQYF,TGTGCCAGCTCACCAGGACTAGCGGAAGAGACCCAGTACTTC
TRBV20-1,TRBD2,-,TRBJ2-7,CSAKPTSGRPKEQYF,TGCAGTGCTAAGCCGACTAGCGGGAGGCCGAAGGAGCAGTACTTC
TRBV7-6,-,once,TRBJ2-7,CASSLEAIEGLSSYEQYF,TGTGCCAGCAGCTTAGAGGCGATTGAAGGGCTTAGCTCCTACGAGCAGTACTTC
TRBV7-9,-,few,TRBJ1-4,CASSLTAAGANEKLFF,TGTGCCAGCAGCTTAACAGCAGCCGGCGCTAATGAAAAACTGTTTTTT
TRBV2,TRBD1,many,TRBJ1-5,CASSVDRAGQPQHF,TGTGCCAGCAGTGTGGACAGGGCGGGACAGCCCCAGCATTTT
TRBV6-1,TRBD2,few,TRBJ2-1,CASRDSGGANEQFF,TGTGCCAGCAGGGATAGCGGGGGGGCCAATGAGCAGTTCTTC
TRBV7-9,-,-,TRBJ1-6,CASGSGTSSPVSPLHF,TGTGCCAGCGGATCGGGGACGTCCTCGCCGGTTTCGCCCCTCCACTTT